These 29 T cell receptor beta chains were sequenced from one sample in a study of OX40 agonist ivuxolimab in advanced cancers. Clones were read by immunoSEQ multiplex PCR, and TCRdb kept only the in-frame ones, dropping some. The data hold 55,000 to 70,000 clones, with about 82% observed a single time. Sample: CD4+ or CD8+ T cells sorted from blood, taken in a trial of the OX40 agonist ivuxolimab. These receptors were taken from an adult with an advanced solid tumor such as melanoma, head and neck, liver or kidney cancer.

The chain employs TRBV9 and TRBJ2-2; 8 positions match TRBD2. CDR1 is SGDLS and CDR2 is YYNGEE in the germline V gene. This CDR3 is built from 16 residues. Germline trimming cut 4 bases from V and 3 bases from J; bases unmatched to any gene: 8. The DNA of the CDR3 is TGTGCCAGCAGCCCATATGCAGCGGGGGACACCGGGGAGCTGTTTTTT. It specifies CASSPYAAGDTGELFF.

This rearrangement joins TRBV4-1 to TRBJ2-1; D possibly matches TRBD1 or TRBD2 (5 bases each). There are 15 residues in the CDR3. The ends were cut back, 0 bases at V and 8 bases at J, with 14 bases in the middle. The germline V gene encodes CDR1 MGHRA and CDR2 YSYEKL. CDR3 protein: CASSQDGGEGYEQFF. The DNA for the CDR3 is TGCGCCAGCAGCCAAGATGGGGGAGAAGGGTATGAGCAGTTCTTC.

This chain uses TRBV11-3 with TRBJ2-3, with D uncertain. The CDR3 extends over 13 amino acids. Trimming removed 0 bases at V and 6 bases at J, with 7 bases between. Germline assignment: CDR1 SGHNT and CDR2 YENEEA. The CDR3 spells CASSLEVRDTQYF. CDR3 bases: TGTGCCAGCAGCTTAGAGGTGCGGGATACGCAGTATTTT.

The CDR3 DNA reads as TGTGCCAGCAGCCCCGATCCCCGGGACGAGCAGTACTTC. Amino acids: CASSPDPRDEQYF. The chain carries TRBV5-6 and TRBJ2-7; no clear D. V was pared by 4 bases and J by 5 bases, with 13 bases between. The CDR3 sequence is 13 residues long. From germline, CDR1 is SGHDT and CDR2 YYEEEE.

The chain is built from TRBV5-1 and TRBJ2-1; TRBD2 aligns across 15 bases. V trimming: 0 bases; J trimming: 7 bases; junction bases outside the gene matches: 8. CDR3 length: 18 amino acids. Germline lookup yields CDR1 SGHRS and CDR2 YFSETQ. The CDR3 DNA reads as TGCGCCAGCAGCTTGGGGGATCCCGGGACTAGCGGGGGGAATGAGCAGTTCTTC. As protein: CASSLGDPGTSGGNEQFF.

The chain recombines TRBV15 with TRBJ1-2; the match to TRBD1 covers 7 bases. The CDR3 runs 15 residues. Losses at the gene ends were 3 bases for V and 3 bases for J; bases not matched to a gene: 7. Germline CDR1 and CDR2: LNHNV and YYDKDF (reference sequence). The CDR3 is CATSSPTGTYYGYTF. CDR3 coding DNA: TGTGCCACCAGCAGTCCGACAGGGACATACTATGGCTACACCTTC.

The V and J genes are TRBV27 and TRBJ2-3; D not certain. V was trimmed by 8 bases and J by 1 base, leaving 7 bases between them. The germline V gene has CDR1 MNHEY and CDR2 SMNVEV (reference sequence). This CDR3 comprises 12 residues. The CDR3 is CASARGTDTQYF. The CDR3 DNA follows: TGTGCCAGCGCTCGAGGCACAGATACGCAGTATTTT.

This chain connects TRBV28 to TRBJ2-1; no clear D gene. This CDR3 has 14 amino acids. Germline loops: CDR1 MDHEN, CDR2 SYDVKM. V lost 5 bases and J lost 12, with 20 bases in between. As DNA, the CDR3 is TGTGCCAGCAGTCGATCATATTACCCTAAGGTGCAGTTCTTC. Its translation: CASSRSYYPKVQFF.

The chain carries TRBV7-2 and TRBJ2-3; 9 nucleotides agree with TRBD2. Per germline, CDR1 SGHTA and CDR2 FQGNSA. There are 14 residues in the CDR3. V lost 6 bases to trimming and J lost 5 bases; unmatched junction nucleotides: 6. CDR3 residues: CASSPELAGDTQYF. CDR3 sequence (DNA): TGTGCCAGCAGTCCGGAACTAGCGGGAGATACGCAGTATTTT. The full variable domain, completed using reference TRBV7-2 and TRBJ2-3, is GAGVSQSPSNKVTEKGKDVELRCDPISGHTALYWYRQSLGQGLEFLIYFQGNSAPDKSGLPSDRFSAERTGGSVSTLTIQRTQQEDSAVYLCASSPELAGDTQYFGPGTRLTVL.

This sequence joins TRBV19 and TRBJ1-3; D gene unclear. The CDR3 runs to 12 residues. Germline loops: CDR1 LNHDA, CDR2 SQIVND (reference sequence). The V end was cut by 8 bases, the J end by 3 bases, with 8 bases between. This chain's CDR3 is CASGSDGNTIYF. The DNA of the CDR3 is TGTGCCAGTGGATCAGATGGAAACACCATATATTTT.

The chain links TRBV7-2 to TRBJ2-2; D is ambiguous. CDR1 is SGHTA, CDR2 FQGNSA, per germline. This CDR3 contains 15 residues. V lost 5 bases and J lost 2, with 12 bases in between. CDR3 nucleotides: TGTGCCAGCAGCCGCCGGGTCTCAAACACCGGGGAGCTGTTTTTT. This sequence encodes CASSRRVSNTGELFF.

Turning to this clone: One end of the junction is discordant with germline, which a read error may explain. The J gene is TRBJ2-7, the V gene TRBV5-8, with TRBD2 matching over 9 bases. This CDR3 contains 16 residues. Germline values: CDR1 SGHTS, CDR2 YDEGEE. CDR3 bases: TGCGCCAGCAGCCAAGATTTTAGCGGGAGCTCCTACGAGCAGTACTTC. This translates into CASSQDFSGSSYEQYF.

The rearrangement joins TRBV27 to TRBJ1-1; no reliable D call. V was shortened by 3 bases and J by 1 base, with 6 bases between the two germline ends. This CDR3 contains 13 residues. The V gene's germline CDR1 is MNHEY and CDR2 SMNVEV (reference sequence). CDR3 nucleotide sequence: TGTGCCAGCAGTTTTTATGGGAACACTGAAGCTTTCTTT. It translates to CASSFYGNTEAFF.

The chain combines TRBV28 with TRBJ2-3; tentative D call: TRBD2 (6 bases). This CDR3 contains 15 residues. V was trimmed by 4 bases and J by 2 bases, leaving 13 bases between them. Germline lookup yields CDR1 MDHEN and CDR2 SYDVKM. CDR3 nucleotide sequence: TGTGCCAGCAGTTCACTTGGGCGGGACACAGATACGCAGTATTTT. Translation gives CASSSLGRDTDTQYF. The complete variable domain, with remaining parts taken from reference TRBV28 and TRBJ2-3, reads DVKVTQSSRYLVKRTGEKVFLECVQDMDHENMFWYRQDPGLGLRLIYFSYDVKMKEKGDIPEGYSVSREKKERFSLILESASTNQTSMYLCASSSLGRDTDTQYFGPGTRLTVL.

DNA for the CDR3: TGCGCCAGCAATCCCGATTCCGGGGGACAGCAGTACTTC. This sequence encodes CASNPDSGGQQYF. The chain couples TRBV5-1 to TRBJ2-5, with D possibly TRBD1 on 7 matching bases. Germline values: CDR1 SGHRS, CDR2 YFSETQ. This CDR3 is built from 13 residues. Between the trimmed V and J ends, which lost 6 bases and 11 bases, there was a span of 20 bases. Supplemented by reference TRBV5-1 and TRBJ2-5, the full variable domain reads KAGVTQTPRYLIKTRGQQVTLSCSPISGHRSVSWYQQTPGQGLQFLFEYFSETQRNKGNFPGRFSGRQFSNSRSEMNVSTLELGDSALYLCASNPDSGGQQYFGPGTRLLVL.

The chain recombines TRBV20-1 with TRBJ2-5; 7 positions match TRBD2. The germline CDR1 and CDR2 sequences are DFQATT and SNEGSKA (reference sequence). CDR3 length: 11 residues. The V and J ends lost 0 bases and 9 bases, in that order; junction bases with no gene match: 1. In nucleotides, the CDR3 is TGCAGTGCTAGAGATGGGAGGGCCCAGTACTTC. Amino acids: CSARDGRAQYF.

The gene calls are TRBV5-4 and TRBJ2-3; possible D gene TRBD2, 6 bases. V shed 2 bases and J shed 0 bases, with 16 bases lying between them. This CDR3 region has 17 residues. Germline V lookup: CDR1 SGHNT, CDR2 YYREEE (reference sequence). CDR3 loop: CASSFERRGLSTDTQYF. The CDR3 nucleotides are TGTGCCAGCAGCTTTGAAAGGCGGGGCCTAAGCACAGATACGCAGTATTTT.

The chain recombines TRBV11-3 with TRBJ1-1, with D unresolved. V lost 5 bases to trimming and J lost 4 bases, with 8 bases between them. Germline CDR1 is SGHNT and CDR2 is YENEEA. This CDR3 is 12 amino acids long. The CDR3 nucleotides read TGTGCCAGCAGCCCATTAGGCACTGAAGCTTTCTTT. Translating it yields CASSPLGTEAFF.

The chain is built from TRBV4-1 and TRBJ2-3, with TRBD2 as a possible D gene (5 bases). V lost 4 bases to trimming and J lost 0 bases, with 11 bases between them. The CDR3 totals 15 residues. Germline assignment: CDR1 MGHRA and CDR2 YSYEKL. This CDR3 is CASSPQERSTDTQYF. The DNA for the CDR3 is TGCGCCAGCAGCCCCCAGGAGCGGAGCACAGATACGCAGTATTTT.

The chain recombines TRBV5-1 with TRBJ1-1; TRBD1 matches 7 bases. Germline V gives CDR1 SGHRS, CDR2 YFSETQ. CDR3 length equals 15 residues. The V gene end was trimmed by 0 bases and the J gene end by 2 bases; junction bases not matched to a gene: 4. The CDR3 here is CASSLGQGENTEAFF. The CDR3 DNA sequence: TGCGCCAGCAGCTTGGGGCAGGGGGAAAACACTGAAGCTTTCTTT.

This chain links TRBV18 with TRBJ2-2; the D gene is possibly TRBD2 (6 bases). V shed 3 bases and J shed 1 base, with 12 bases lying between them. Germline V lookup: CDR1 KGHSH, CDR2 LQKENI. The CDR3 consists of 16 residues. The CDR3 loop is CASSPPGRQNTGELFF. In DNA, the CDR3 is TGTGCCAGCTCACCTCCTGGGAGGCAGAACACCGGGGAGCTGTTTTTT.

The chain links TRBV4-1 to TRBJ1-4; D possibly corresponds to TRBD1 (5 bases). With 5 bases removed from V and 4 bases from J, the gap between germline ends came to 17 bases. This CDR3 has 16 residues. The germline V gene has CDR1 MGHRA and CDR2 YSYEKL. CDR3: CASSKNPGILNEKLFF. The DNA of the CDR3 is TGCGCCAGCAGCAAAAACCCAGGGATTCTTAATGAAAAACTGTTTTTT.

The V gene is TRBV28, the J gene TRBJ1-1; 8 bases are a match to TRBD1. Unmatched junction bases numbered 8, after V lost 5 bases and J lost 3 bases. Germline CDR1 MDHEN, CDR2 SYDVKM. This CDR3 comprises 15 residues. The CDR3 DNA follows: TGTGCCAGCAGTAGTTATCCGACAGGGGACACTGAAGCTTTCTTT. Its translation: CASSSYPTGDTEAFF.

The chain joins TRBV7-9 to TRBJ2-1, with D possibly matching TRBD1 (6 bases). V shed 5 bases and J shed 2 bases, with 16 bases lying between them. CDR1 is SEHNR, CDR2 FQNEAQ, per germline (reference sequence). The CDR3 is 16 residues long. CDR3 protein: CASSPPEGETYNEQFF. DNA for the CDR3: TGTGCCAGCAGCCCCCCAGAGGGGGAGACCTACAATGAGCAGTTCTTC.

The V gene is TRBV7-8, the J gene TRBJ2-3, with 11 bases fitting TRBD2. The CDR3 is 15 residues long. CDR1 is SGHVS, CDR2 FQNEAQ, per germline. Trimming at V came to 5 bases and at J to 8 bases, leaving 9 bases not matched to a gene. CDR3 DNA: TGTGCCAGCAGCCGGCGACTAGCGGGAATACCTACGCAGTATTTT. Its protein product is CASSRRLAGIPTQYF.

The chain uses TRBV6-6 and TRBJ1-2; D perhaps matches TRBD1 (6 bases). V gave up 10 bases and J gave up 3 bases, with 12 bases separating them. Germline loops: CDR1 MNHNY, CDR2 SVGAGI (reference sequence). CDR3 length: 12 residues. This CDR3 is CAMGGRHYGYTF. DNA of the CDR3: TGTGCCATGGGGGGCAGGCACTATGGCTACACCTTC.

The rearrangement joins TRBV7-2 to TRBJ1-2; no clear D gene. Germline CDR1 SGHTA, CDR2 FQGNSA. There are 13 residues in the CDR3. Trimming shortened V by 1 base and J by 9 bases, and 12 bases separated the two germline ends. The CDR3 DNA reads TGTGCCAGCAGCTTAGAATTCAGCGCTCGCTACACCTTC. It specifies CASSLEFSARYTF. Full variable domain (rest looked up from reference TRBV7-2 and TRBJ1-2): GAGVSQSPSNKVTEKGKDVELRCDPISGHTALYWYRQSLGQGLEFLIYFQGNSAPDKSGLPSDRFSAERTGGSVSTLTIQRTQQEDSAVYLCASSLEFSARYTFGSGTRLTVV.

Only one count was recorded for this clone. The CDR3 DNA reads TGTGCCTGTGAGCGGCGCACAGATACGCAGTATTTT. Amino acid sequence: CACERRTDTQYF. V gene TRBV30 combines with J gene TRBJ2-3; maybe TRBD2 (5 bases). CDR1 and CDR2 from the germline V gene are GTSNPN and SVGIG (reference sequence). V was trimmed by 6 bases and J by 1 base, leaving 8 bases between them. CDR3 length: 12 amino acids.

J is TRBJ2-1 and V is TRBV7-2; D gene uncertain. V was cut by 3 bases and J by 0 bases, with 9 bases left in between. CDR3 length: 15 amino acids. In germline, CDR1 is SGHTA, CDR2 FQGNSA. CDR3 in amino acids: CASSFNYGSYNEQFF. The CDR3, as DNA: TGTGCCAGCAGCTTTAATTATGGCTCCTACAATGAGCAGTTCTTC.